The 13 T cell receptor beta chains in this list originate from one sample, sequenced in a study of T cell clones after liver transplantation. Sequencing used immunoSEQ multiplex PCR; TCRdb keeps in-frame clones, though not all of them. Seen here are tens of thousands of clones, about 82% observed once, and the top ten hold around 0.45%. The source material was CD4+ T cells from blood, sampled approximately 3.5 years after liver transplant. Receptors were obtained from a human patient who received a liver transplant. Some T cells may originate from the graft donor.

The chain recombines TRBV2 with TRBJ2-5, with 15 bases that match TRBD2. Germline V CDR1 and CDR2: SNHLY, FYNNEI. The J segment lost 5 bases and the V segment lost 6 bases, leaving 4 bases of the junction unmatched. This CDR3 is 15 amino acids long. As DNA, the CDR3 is TGTGCCAGCAGGGGACTAGCGGGAGGAGGGGAGACCCAGTACTTC. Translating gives CASRGLAGGGETQYF.

CDR3 bases: TGTGCCAGCAGCCCGGGACTAGCGGCCTACAATGAGCAGTTCTTC. This sequence encodes CASSPGLAAYNEQFF. The V and J genes are TRBV11-2 and TRBJ2-1; 11 bases agree with TRBD2. CDR1 SGHAT and CDR2 FQNNGV come from the germline V gene. The V segment lost 5 bases and the J segment 2 bases; nucleotides outside the gene matches: 2. The CDR3 has 15 residues. Complete variable domain (other parts from reference TRBV11-2 and TRBJ2-1): EAGVAQSPRYKIIEKRQSVAFWCNPISGHATLYWYQQILGQGPKLLIQFQNNGVVDDSQLPKDRFSAERLKGVDSTLKIQPAKLEDSAVYLCASSPGLAAYNEQFFGPGTRLTVL.

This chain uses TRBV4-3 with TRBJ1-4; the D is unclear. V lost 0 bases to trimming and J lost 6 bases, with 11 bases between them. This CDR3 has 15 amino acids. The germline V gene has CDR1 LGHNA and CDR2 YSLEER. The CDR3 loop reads CASSQERAGYEKLFF. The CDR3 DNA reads TGCGCCAGCAGCCAAGAACGGGCTGGTTATGAAAAACTGTTTTTT.

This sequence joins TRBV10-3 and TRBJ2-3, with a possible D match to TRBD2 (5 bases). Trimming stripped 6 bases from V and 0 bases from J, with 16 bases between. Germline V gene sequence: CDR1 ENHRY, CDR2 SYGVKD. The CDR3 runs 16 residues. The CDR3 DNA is TGTGCCATCAGAAAAGCGGAGATCCTTAGCACAGATACGCAGTATTTT. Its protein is CAIRKAEILSTDTQYF.

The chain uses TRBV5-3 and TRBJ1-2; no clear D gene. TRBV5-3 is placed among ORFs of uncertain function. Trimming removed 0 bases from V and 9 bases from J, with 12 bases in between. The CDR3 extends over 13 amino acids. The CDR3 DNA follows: TGTGCCAGAAGCTTGGACAGTCGAAATTGCTACACCTTC. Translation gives CARSLDSRNCYTF.

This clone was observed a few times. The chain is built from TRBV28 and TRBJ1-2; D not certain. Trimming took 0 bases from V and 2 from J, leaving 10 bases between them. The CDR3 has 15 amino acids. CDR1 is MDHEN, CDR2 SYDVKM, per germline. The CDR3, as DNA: TGTGCCAGCAGTTTATGGCTACAGACAAACTATGGCTACACCTTC. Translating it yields CASSLWLQTNYGYTF.

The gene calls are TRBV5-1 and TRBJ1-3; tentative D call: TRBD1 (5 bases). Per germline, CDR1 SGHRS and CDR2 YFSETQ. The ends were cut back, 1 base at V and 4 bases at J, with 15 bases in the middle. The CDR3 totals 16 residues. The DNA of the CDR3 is TGCGCCAGCAGCTTGACGACCGGGGGTCAAGGAAACACCATATATTTT. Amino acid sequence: CASSLTTGGQGNTIYF.

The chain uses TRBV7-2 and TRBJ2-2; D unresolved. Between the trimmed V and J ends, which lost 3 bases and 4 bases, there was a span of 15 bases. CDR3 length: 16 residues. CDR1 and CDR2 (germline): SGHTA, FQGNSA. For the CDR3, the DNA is TGTGCCAGCAGCTTGGTTGGCGGACCTACCACCGGGGAGCTGTTTTTT. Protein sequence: CASSLVGGPTTGELFF.

CDR3: CASNIQAGAYNEQFF. The DNA of the CDR3 is TGTGCCAGCAATATCCAAGCGGGAGCTTACAATGAGCAGTTCTTC. The chain recombines TRBV6-6 with TRBJ2-1, with 8 nucleotides matching TRBD2. In germline, CDR1 is MNHNY, CDR2 SVGAGI (reference sequence). This CDR3 comprises 15 residues. J gave up 4 bases and V 7 bases, and 9 bases lay outside the gene matches.

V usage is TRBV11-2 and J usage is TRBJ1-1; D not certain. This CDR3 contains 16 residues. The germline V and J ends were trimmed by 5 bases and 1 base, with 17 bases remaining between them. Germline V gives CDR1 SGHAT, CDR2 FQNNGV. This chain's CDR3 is CASSPRGHAGNTEAFF. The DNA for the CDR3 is TGTGCCAGCAGCCCACGCGGCCACGCAGGGAACACTGAAGCTTTCTTT.

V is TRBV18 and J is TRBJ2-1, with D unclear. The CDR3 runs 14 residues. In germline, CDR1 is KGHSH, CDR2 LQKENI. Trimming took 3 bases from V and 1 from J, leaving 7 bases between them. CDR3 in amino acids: CASSPPPSYNEQFF. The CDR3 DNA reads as TGTGCCAGCTCACCTCCCCCTTCCTACAATGAGCAGTTCTTC.

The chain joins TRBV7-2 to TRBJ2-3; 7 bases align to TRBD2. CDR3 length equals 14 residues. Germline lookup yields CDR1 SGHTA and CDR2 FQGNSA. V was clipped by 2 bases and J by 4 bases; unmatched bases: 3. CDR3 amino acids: CASSLSAGADTQYF. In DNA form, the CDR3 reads TGTGCCAGCAGCTTATCGGCGGGAGCAGATACGCAGTATTTT.

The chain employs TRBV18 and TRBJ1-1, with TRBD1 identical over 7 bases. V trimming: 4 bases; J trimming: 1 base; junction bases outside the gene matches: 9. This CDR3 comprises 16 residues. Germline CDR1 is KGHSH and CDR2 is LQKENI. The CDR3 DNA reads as TGTGCCAGCTCACGCGACGTACAGGGGTGGAACACTGAAGCTTTCTTT. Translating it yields CASSRDVQGWNTEAFF.